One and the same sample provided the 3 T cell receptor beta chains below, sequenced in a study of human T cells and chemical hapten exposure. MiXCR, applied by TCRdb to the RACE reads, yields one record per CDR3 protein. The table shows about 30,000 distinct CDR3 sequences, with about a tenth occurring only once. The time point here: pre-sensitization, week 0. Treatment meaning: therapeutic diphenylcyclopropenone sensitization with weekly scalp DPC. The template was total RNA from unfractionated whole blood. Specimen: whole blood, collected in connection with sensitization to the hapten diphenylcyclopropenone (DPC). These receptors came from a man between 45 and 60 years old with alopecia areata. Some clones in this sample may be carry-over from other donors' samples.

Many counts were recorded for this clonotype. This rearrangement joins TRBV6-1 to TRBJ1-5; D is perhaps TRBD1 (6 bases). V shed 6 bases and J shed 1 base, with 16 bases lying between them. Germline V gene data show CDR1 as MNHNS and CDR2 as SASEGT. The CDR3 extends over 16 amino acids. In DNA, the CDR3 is TGTGCCAGCAGAGCACTACAGGGTACCAGCAATCAGCCCCAGCATTTT. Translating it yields CASRALQGTSNQPQHF.

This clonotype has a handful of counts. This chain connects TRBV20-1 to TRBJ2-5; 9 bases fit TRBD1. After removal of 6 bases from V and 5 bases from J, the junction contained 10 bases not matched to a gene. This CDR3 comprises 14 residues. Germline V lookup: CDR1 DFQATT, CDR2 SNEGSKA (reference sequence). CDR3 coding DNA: TGCAGTGCATCATACAGACAGGGGGTGGAGACCCAGTACTTC. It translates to CSASYRQGVETQYF.

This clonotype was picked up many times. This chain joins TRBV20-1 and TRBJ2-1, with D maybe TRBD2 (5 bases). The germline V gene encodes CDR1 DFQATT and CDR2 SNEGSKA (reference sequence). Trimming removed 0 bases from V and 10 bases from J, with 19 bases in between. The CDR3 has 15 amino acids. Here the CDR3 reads CSARDPWTRSREQFF. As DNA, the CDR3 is TGCAGTGCTAGAGATCCTTGGACTCGCTCGCGCGAGCAGTTCTTC.